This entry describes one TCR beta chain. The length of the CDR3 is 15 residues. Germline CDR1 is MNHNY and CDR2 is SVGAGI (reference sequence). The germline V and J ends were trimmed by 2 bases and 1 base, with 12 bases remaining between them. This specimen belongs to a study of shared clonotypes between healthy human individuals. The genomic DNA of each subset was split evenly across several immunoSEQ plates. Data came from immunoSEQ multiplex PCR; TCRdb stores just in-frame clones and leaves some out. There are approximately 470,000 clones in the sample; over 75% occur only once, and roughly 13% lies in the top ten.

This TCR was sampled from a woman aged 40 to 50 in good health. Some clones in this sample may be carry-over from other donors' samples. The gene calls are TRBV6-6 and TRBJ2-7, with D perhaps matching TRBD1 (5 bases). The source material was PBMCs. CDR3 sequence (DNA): TGTGCCAGCAGTTACAAGGGGCAGGGTTCCTACGAGCAGTACTTC. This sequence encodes CASSYKGQGSYEQYF.